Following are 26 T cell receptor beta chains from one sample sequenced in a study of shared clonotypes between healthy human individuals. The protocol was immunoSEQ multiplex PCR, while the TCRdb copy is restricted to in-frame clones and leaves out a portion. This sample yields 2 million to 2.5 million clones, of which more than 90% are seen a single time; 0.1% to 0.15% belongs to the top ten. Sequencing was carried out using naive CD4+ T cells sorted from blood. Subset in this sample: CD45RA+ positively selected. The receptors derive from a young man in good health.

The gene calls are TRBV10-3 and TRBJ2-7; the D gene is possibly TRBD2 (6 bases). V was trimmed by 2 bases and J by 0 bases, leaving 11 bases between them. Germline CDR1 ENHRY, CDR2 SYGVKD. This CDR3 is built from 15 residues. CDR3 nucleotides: TGTGCCATCAGTGAGCCGGCGGGGAGCTCCTACGAGCAGTACTTC. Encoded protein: CAISEPAGSSYEQYF.

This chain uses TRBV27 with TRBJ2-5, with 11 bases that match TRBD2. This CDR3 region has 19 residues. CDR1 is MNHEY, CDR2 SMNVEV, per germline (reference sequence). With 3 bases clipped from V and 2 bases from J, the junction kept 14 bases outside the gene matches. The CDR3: CASSFTRTGTSGLQETQYF. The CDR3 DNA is TGTGCCAGCAGTTTTACCCGAACCGGGACTAGCGGATTGCAAGAGACCCAGTACTTC.

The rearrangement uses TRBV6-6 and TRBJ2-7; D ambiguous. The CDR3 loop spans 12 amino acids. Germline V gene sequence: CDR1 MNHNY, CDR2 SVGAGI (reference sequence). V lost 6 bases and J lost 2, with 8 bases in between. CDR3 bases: TGTGCCAGCAGAACAAAGACCTACGAGCAGTACTTC. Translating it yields CASRTKTYEQYF.

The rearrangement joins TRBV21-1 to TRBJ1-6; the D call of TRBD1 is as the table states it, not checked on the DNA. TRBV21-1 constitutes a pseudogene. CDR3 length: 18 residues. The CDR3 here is CASSKEDRQSSYNSPLHF. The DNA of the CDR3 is TGTGCCAGCAGCAAAGAGGACAGACAGAGCTCCTATAATTCACCCCTCCACTTT.

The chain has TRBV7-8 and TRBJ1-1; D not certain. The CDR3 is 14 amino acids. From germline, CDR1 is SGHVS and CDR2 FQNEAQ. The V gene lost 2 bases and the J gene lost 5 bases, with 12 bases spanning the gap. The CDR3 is CASSLWASRTEAFF. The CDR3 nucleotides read TGTGCCAGCAGCTTATGGGCATCCCGAACTGAAGCTTTCTTT.

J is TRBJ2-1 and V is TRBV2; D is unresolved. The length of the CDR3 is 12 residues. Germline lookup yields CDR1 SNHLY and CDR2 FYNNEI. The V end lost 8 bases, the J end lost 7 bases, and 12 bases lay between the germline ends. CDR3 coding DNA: TGTGCCAGCGGACCCTTTAGTAATGAGCAGTTCTTC. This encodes CASGPFSNEQFF.

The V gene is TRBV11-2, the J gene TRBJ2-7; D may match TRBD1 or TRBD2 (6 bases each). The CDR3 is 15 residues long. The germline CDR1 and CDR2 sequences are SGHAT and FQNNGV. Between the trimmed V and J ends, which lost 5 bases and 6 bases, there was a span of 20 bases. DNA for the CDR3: TGTGCCAGCAGCGCGGAGGGGCAGGGGTATTCCGAGCAGTACTTC. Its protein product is CASSAEGQGYSEQYF.

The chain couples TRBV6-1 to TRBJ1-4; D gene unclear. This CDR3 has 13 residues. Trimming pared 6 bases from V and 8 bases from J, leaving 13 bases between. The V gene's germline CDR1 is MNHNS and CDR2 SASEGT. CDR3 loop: CASRIQEGEKLFF. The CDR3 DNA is TGTGCCAGCAGGATTCAAGAAGGGGAAAAACTGTTTTTT.

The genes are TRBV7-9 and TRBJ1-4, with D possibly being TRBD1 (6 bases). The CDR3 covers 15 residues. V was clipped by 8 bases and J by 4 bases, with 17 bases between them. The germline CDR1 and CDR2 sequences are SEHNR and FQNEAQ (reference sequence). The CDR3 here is CASSNWGQNNEKLFF. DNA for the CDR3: TGTGCCAGCTCTAATTGGGGGCAGAATAATGAAAAACTGTTTTTT.

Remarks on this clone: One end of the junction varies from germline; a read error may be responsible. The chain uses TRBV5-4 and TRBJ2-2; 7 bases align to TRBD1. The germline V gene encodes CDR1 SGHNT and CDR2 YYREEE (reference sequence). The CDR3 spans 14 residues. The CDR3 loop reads CAGSSTGDTGELFF. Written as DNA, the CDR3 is TGTGCCGGCAGCTCAACAGGGGACACCGGGGAGCTGTTTTTT.

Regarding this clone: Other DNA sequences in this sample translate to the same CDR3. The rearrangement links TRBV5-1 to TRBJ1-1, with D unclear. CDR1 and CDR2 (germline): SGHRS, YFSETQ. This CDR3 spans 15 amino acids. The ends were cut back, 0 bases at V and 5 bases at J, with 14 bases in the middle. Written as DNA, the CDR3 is TGCGCCAGCAGCTTGGCGGCCTCTGGAGGGACTGAAGCTTTCTTT. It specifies CASSLAASGGTEAFF.

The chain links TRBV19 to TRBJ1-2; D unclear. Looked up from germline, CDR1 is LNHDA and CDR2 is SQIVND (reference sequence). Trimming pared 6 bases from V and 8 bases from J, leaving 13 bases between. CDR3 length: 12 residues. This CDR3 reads CASRAPTQGYTF. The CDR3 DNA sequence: TGTGCCAGTAGGGCTCCAACCCAGGGCTACACCTTC.

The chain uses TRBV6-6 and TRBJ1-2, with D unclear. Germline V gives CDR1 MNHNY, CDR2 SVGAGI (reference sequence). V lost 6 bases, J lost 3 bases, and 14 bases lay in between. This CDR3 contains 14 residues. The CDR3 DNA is TGTGCCAGCAGCCCAATCACGGGGTACTATGGCTACACCTTC. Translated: CASSPITGYYGYTF.

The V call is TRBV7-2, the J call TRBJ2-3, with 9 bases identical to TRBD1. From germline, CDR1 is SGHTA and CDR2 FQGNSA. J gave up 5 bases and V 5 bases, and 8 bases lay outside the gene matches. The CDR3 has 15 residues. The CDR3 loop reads CASSLGGQGLDTQYF. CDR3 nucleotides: TGTGCCAGCAGCCTTGGAGGACAGGGGTTAGATACGCAGTATTTT.

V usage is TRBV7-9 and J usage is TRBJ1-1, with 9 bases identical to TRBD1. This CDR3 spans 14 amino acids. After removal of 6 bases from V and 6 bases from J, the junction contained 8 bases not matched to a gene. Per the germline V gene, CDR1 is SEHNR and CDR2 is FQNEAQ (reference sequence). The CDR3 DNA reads TGTGCCAGCAGTTATCCGGGACAGGGCCCTGAAGCTTTCTTT. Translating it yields CASSYPGQGPEAFF.

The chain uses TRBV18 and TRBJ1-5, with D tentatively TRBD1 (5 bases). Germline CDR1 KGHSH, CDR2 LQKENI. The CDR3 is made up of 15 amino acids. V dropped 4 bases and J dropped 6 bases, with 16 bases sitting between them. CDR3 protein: CASSQQDSVGQPQHF. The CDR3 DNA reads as TGTGCCAGCTCACAACAGGATTCTGTGGGTCAGCCCCAGCATTTT. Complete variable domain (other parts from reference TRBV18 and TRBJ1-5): NAGVMQNPRHLVRRRGQEARLRCSPMKGHSHVYWYRQLPEEGLKFMVYLQKENIIDESGMPKERFSAEFPKEGPSILRIQQVVRGDSAAYFCASSQQDSVGQPQHFGDGTRLSIL.

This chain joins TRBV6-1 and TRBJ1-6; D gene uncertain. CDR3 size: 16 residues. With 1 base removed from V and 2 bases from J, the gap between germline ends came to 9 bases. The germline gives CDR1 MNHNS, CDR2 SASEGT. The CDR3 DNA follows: TGTGCCAGCAGTGAAGGGGTGGTGGCCTATAATTCACCCCTCCACTTT. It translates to CASSEGVVAYNSPLHF.

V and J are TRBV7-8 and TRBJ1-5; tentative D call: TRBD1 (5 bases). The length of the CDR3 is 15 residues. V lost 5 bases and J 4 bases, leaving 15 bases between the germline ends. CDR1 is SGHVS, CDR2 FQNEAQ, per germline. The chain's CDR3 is CASSGRRGGNQPQHF. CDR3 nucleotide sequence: TGTGCCAGCAGCGGACGTAGGGGAGGGAATCAGCCCCAGCATTTT. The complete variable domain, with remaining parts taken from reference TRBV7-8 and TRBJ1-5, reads GAGVSQSPRYKVAKRGQDVALRCDPISGHVSLFWYQQALGQGPEFLTYFQNEAQLDKSGLPSDRFFAERPEGSVSTLKIQRTQQEDSAVYLCASSGRRGGNQPQHFGDGTRLSIL.

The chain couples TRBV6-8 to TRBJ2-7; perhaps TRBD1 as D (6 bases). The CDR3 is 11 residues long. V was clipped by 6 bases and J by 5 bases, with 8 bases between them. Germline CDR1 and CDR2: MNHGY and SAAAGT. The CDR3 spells CASRPGDEQYF. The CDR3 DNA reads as TGTGCCAGCAGGCCAGGGGACGAGCAGTACTTC.

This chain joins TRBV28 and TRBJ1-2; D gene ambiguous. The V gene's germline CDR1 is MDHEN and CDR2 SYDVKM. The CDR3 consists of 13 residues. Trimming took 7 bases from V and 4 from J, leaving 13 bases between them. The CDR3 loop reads CASTPSRLYGYTF. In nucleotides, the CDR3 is TGTGCCAGCACCCCCTCCCGACTCTATGGCTACACCTTC.

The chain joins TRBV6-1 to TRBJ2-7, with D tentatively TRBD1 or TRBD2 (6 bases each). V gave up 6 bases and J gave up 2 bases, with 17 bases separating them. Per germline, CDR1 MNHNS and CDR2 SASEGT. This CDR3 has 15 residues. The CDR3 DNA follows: TGTGCCAGCAGGAAACAGGGACTGCAGACCTACGAGCAGTACTTC. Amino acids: CASRKQGLQTYEQYF.

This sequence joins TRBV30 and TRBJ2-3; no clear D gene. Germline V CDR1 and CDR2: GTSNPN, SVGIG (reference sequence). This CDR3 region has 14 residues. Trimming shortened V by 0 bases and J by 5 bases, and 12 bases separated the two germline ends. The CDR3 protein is CAWSVRRIGDTQYF. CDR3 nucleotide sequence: TGTGCCTGGAGTGTAAGACGGATAGGAGATACGCAGTATTTT. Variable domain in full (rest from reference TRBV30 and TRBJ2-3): SQTIHQWPATLVQPVGSPLSLECTVEGTSNPNLYWYRQAAGRGLQLLFYSVGIGQISSEVPQNLSASRPQDRQFILSSKKLLLSDSGFYLCAWSVRRIGDTQYFGPGTRLTVL.

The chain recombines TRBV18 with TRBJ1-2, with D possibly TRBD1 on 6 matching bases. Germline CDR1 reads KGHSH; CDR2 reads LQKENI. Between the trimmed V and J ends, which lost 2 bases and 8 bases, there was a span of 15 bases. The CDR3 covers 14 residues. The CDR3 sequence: CASSPTGTQGGYTF. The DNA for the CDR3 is TGTGCCAGCTCACCAACAGGGACTCAGGGCGGCTACACCTTC.

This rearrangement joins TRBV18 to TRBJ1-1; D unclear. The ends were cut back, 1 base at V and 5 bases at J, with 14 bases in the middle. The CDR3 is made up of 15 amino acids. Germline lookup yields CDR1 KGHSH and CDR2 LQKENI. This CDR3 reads CASSPQIGTETEAFF. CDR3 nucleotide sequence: TGTGCCAGCTCACCACAAATTGGTACAGAAACTGAAGCTTTCTTT.

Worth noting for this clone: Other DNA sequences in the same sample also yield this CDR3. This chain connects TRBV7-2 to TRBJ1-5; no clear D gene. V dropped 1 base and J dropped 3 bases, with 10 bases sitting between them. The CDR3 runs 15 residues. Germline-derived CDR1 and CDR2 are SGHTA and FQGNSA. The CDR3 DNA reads TGTGCCAGCAGCTTAGACGGGCGAAACAATCAGCCCCAGCATTTT. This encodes CASSLDGRNNQPQHF. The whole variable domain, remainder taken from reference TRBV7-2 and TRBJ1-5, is GAGVSQSPSNKVTEKGKDVELRCDPISGHTALYWYRQSLGQGLEFLIYFQGNSAPDKSGLPSDRFSAERTGGSVSTLTIQRTQQEDSAVYLCASSLDGRNNQPQHFGDGTRLSIL.

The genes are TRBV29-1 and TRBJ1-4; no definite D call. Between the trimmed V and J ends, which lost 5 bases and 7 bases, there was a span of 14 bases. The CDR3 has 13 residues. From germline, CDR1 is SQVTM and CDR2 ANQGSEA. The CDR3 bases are TGCAGCGTTCTTGCGGTGGACGGTGAAAAACTGTTTTTT. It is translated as CSVLAVDGEKLFF.